These T cell receptor beta chains were read from a single sample in a study of blood T cell repertoires in COVID-19. Method: immunoSEQ multiplex PCR; TCRdb's copy keeps in-frame clones and lacks some. The repertoire holds almost 200,000 clones, with about 90% as singletons. Material for sequencing was peripheral blood. These receptors were taken from a woman in her seventies with acute or convalescent COVID-19. Each CDR3 is given with its conserved first and last residue. The D gene is left open where the match is weak. Size is stated for part of the rows, as once, few or many counts, or as a class when the clone is expanded.

V: TRBV7-2; D: TRBD2; size: .; J: TRBJ2-1; CDR3: CASSFSSGPNEQFF; DNA: TGTGCCAGCAGCTTCTCTAGCGGGCCTAATGAGCAGTTCTTC
V: TRBV7-9; D: TRBD2; size: .; J: TRBJ2-1; CDR3: CASSSVSGGSYNEQFF; DNA: TGTGCCAGCAGCTCCGTCAGCGGGGGATCCTACAATGAGCAGTTCTTC
V: TRBV7-9; D: TRBD1; size: .; J: TRBJ1-2; CDR3: CASSWGQGARGYTF; DNA: TGTGCCAGCAGCTGGGGACAGGGGGCGAGGGGCTACACCTTC
V: TRBV3-1/TRBV3-2; D: .; size: .; J: TRBJ1-2; CDR3: CASSQANYGYTF; DNA: TGTGCCAGCAGCCAAGCAAACTATGGCTACACCTTC
V: TRBV5-5; D: .; size: .; J: TRBJ1-2; CDR3: CASSTGSPPFYAYTF; DNA: TGTGCCAGCAGCACCGGGAGCCCACCCTTCTATGCCTACACCTTC
V: TRBV18; D: .; size: .; J: TRBJ1-1; CDR3: CASSVTGPVNTEAFF; DNA: TGTGCCAGCTCAGTCACAGGCCCCGTGAACACTGAAGCTTTCTTT
V: TRBV19; D: .; size: .; J: TRBJ2-3; CDR3: CASSRGNPGTDTQYF; DNA: TGTGCCAGTAGCCGGGGTAACCCCGGCACAGATACGCAGTATTTT
V: TRBV6-5; D: TRBD1; size: once; J: TRBJ1-5; CDR3: CATNPGGVGNQPQHF; DNA: TGTGCCACCAACCCAGGGGGCGTCGGCAATCAGCCCCAGCATTTT
V: TRBV6-5; D: TRBD1; size: .; J: TRBJ2-7; CDR3: CASSYSGGQGAGEQYF; DNA: TGTGCCAGCAGTTACTCGGGGGGACAGGGGGCTGGGGAGCAGTACTTC
V: TRBV27; D: TRBD2; size: .; J: TRBJ2-2; CDR3: CASSPTVGLAHTGELFF; DNA: TGTGCCAGCAGTCCTACCGTGGGACTAGCGCACACCGGGGAGCTGTTTTTT
V: TRBV2; D: TRBD2; size: .; J: TRBJ2-3; CDR3: CAIRGAGGKDTQYF; DNA: TGTGCCATCAGAGGAGCGGGAGGGAAGGATACGCAGTATTTT
V: TRBV28; D: TRBD1; size: .; J: TRBJ1-5; CDR3: CASSSGTGLVGNQPQHF; DNA: TGTGCCAGCAGTTCTGGGACAGGGTTAGTCGGCAATCAGCCCCAGCATTTT
V: TRBV15; D: .; size: .; J: TRBJ2-7; CDR3: CATSGTSAYEQYF; DNA: TGTGCCACCAGCGGGACTTCTGCCTACGAGCAGTACTTC
V: TRBV4-2; D: TRBD2; size: .; J: TRBJ2-3; CDR3: CASSPQLAGGQDTQYF; DNA: TGTGCCAGCAGCCCACAACTAGCGGGGGGGCAAGATACGCAGTATTTT
V: TRBV5-5; D: .; size: .; J: TRBJ1-2; CDR3: CASSLGAGRSYGYTF; DNA: TGTGCCAGCAGCTTGGGGGCAGGGCGAAGCTATGGCTACACCTTC
V: TRBV18; D: .; size: .; J: TRBJ1-1; CDR3: CASSPFRDWGTEAFF; DNA: TGTGCCAGCTCACCATTCCGGGATTGGGGCACTGAAGCTTTCTTT